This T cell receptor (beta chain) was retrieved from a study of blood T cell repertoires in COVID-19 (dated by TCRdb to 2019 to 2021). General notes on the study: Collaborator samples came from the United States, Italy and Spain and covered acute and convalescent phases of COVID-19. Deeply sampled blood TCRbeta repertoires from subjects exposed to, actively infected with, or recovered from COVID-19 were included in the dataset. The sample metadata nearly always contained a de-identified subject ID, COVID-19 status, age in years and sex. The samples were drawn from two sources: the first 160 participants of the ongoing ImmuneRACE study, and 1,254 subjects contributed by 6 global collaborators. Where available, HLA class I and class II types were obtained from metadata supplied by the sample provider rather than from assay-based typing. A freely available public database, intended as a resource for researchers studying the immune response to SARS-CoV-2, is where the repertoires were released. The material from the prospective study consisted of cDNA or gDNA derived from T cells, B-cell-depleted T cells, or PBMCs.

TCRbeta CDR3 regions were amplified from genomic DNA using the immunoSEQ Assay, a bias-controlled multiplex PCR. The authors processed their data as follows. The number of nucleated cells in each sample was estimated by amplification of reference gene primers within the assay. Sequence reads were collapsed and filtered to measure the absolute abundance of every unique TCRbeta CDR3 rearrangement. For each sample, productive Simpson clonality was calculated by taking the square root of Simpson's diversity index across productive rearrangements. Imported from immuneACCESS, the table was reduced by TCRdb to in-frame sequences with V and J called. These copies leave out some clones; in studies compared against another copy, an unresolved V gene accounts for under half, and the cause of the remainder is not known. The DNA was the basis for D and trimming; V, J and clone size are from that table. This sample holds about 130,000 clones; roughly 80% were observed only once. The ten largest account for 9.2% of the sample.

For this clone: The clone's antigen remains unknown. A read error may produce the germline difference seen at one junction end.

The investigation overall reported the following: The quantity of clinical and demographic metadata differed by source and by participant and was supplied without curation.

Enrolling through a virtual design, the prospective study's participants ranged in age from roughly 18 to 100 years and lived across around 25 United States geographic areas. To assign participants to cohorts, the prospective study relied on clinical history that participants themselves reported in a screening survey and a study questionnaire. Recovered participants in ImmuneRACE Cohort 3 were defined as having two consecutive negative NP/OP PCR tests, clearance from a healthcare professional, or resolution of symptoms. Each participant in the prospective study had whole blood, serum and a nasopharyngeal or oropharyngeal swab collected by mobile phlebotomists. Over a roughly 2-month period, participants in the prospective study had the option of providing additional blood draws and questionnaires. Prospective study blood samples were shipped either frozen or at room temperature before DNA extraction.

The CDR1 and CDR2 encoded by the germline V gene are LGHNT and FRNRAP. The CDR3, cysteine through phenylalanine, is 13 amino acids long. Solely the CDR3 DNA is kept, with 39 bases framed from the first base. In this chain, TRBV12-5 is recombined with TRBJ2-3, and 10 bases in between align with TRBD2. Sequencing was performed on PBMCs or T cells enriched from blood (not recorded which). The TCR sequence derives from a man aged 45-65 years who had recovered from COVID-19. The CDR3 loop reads CASGLVSSGGVVF. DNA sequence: TGTGCTAGTGGTTTGGTTTCCAGCGGGGGGGTCGTGTTT. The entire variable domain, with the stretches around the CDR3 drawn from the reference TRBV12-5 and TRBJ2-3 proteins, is DARVTQTPRHKVTEMGQEVTMRCQPILGHNTVFWYRQTMMQGLELLAYFRNRAPLDDSGMPKDRFSAEMPDATLATLKIQPSEPRDSAVYFCASGLVSSGGVVFGPGTRLTVL.